A single sample gave rise to the 2 T cell receptor beta chains below, sequenced in a study of CD8 T cells in Susac syndrome. RNA was extracted with the RNeasy kit, and a quantity of about 0.45 to 1 ug was reverse transcribed using random hexamers. TCRdb used MiXCR to reprocess the immunoSEQ multiplex PCR reads, holding one entry per CDR3 protein. The repertoire holds 330,000 or so distinct CDR3 sequences, 89% seen once, with around 0.2% in the top ten. Input material: CD8+ T cells from PBMCs. Receptors originate from a human donor with multiple sclerosis.

This clonotype appeared once. Here the CDR3 DNA reads TGCAGTGCTACCAGTTATACAGGGGCTGACTCGGGCGAGCAGTACTTC. Protein product: CSATSYTGADSGEQYF. The rearrangement joins TRBV20-1 to TRBJ2-7; 7 positions agree with TRBD1. From germline, CDR1 is DFQATT and CDR2 SNEGSKA (reference sequence). The V segment lost 4 bases and the J segment 6 bases; nucleotides outside the gene matches: 18. This CDR3 region has 16 residues.

The CDR3 DNA reads TGCAGTGCTACTTTAGCGGGAGACCAAGCCAAAAACATTCAGTACTTC. Its translation is CSATLAGDQAKNIQYF. This chain connects TRBV20-1 to TRBJ2-4, with 9 bases lining up with TRBD2. V lost 4 bases and J lost 0; bases outside the gene matches: 7. This CDR3 is built from 16 residues. CDR1 is DFQATT and CDR2 is SNEGSKA in the germline V gene (reference sequence).